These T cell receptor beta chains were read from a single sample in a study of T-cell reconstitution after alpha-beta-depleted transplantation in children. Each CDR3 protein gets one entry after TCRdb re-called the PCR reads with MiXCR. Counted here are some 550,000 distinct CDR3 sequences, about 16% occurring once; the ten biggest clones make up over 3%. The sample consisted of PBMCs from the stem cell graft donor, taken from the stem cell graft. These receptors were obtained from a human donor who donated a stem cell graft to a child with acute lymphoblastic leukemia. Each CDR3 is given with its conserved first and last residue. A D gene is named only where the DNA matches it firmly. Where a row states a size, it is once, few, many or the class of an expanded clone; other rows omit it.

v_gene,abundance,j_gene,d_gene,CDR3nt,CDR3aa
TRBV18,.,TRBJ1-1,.,TGTGCCAGCTCACCTCAGGGTTCTTTGAACACTGAAGCTTTCTTT,CASSPQGSLNTEAFF
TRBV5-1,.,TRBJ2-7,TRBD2,TGCGCCAGCAGCGCAACTAGCGGGAGTCTGTACGAGCAGTACTTC,CASSATSGSLYEQYF
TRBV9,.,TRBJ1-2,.,TGTGCCAGCAGCGTAGCGGGGGGCCCCTATGGCTACACCTTC,CASSVAGGPYGYTF
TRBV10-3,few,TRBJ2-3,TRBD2,TGTGCCATCAGTGAGGGGGAAGAGCGGGAAAGCCCCACAGATACGCAGTATTTT,CAISEGEERESPTDTQYF
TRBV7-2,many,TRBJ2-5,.,TGTGCCAGCAGCCGATTCCAGTACTTC,CASSRFQYF
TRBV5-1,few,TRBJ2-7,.,TGCGCCAGCAGCTACTTAGTCCCGGGAGATTCCTACGAGCAGTACTTC,CASSYLVPGDSYEQYF
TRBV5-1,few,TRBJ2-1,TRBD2,TGCGCCAGCGTCCCACTAGCGGGCACCGACAATGAGCAGTTCTTC,CASVPLAGTDNEQFF
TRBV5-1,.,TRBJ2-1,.,TGCGCCAGCAGCTTGGCCTTGCCAGTTATTCACTCCTACAATGAGCAGTTCTTC,CASSLALPVIHSYNEQFF
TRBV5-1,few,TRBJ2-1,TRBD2,TGCGCCAGCAGCGTAACTAGCGGGAGTGGGTATGAGCAGTTCTTC,CASSVTSGSGYEQFF
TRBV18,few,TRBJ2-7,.,TGTGCCAGCTCACCGGGGACACCCCTTAGGCCGACGGGGGAGCAGTACTTC,CASSPGTPLRPTGEQYF
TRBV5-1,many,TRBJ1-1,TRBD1,TGCGCCAGCAGGTACAGGGGCGGGACTGAAGCTTTCTTT,CASRYRGGTEAFF
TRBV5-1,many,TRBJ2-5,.,TGCGCCAGCAGCTTGGTGGGAGAAGAGACCCAGTACTTC,CASSLVGEETQYF
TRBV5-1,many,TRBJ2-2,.,TGCGCCAGCAGCCCAGGGCTTATAGAGTCGCCGTTTTTT,CASSPGLIESPFF
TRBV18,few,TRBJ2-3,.,TGTGCCAGCTCACCCTCAACGGGAGATACGCAGTATTTT,CASSPSTGDTQYF
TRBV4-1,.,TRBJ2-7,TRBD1,TGCGCCAGCAGCCAAGCGGGACAGACCTACGAGCAGTACTTC,CASSQAGQTYEQYF
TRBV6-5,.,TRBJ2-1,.,TGTGCCAGCAGTTACGATTTGGGCAGTTACAATGAGCAGTTCTTC,CASSYDLGSYNEQFF
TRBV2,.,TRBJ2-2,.,TGTGCCAGCAGTGAACTTGGCACCGGGGAGCTGTTTTTT,CASSELGTGELFF
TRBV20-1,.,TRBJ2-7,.,TGCAGTGCTAGAGCAGAGACAGGATCTCCCTACGAGCAGTACTTC,CSARAETGSPYEQYF
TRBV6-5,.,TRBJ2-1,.,TGTGCCAGCAGTTCTCGGACACACCACAATGAGCAGTTCTTC,CASSSRTHHNEQFF
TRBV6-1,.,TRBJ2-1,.,TGTGCCAGCAGTGTAGGGGGGGTCGCCGGTAATGAGCAGTTCTTC,CASSVGGVAGNEQFF
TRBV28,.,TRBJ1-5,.,TGTGCCAGCAGTCAGACACGTTATCAGCCCCAGCATTTT,CASSQTRYQPQHF
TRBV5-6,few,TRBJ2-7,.,TGTGCCAGCGAAACAGTCGACAGGAGCTCCTACGAGCAGTACTTC,CASETVDRSSYEQYF
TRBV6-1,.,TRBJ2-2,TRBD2,TGTGCCAGCAGTCCGGGACTAGCGGGAGAGACCGGGGAGCTGTTTTTT,CASSPGLAGETGELFF
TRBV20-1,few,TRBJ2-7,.,TGCAGTGCTGAGGGGTTACAAGGGGGCTACGAGCAGTACTTC,CSAEGLQGGYEQYF
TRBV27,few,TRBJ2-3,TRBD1,TGTGCCAGCAGTTTACTACAGGGGGCGAGCACAGATACGCAGTATTTT,CASSLLQGASTDTQYF
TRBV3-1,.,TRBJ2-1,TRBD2,TGTGCCAGCAGCCAAGCTCTAGCGGCGTACAATGAGCAGTTCTTC,CASSQALAAYNEQFF
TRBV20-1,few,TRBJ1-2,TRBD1,TGCAGTGCTAAAGGGGGCGACAACTATGGCTACACCTTC,CSAKGGDNYGYTF
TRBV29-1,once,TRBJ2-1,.,TGCAGCGCTCAGTCCTACAATGAGCAGTTCTTC,CSAQSYNEQFF
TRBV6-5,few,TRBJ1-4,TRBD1,TGTGCCAGCAGTTCCCGGGACAGGGGTGGAGAAAAACTGTTTTTT,CASSSRDRGGEKLFF
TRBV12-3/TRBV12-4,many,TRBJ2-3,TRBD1,TGTGCCAGCGGTCCAGGGGGCGGAGGTACGCAGTATTTT,CASGPGGGGTQYF
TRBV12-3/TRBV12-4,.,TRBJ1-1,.,TGTGCCAGCAGTTTTTCCAGGGCCCCTGAAGCTTTCTTT,CASSFSRAPEAFF
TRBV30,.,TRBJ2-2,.,TGTGCCTGGATAGAAGGTTACGGGGAGCTGTTTTTT,CAWIEGYGELFF
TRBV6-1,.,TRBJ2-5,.,TGTGCCAGCAGTGACAAGCGGGCTCTGGGAGGACAAACCCAGTACTTC,CASSDKRALGGQTQYF
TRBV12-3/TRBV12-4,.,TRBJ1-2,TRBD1,TGTGCCAGCAGTAGACTCGGGACAGGGTACTATGGCTACACCTTC,CASSRLGTGYYGYTF
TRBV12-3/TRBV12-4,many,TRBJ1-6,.,TGTGCCAGCAGATTCGACGGGAAGAATTCACCCCTCCACTTT,CASRFDGKNSPLHF